This TCR beta chain was captured in a study of cytomegalovirus exposure and HLA in healthy donors (dated by TCRdb to 2017 to 2019). For context, the study as a whole: In an earlier analysis of about 560 of the donors, less than 350 Gb of sequence data and 100 million or so unique TCR beta sequences from roughly 200 million T cells were reported. The study was designed to test whether signatures of past pathogen exposure could be identified by cataloging public T cell receptors. Of the approximately 400 genotyped donors, approximately 81% were placed in the genetic ancestry cluster associated with self-reported Caucasian donors. Donor age, sex, ethnicity and CMV serostatus were collected together with the repertoire data. A separate validation cohort of 90 to 150 different subjects was used in addition to the approximately 610-subject first cohort. All discovery cohort repertoires had been generated on a single sequencing platform. Rather than drawing on any new phenotypic data, the later analysis identified candidate immune exposures from TCR beta sequences and the way those sequences occurred across donors. High-throughput TCR immunosequencing, statistical association of individual TCRs with disease status, and machine learning were combined to predict cytomegalovirus infection status. To decide whether each TCR beta V gene segment behaved as functional or pseudogenic, an earlier analysis of approximately 590 of the donors relied on high-throughput TCR beta sequencing. HLA typing covered class I and class II loci at four-digit resolution. On average, approximately 250,000 unique TCR beta nucleotide sequences were sequenced per donor among a few hundred genotyped donors of the cohort, with 15% to 20% of those sequences being non-productive. Because of strong linkage in the cohort, four or five DR-DQ haplotypes were treated as single units for association and clustering. In a later genetic analysis, genome-wide SNP genotypes for about three fifths of the roughly 670 donors were used, and that subset was treated as a discovery cohort. Typing coverage differed by locus: A, B, C, DRB1 and DQB1 were typed in roughly 629-630 donors, DQA1 in about 500, DPA1 in some 600, and DPB1 in around 440. A later analysis re-examined previously published TCR beta repertoires from more than 600 donors and added high-resolution HLA genotyping to investigate patterns of TCR occurrence. The study used immunosequencing to profile the T cell repertoires of 600 to 850 subjects and linked those repertoires to cytomegalovirus serostatus. An early release that covered fewer than 800 HLA-typed donors contained approximately 300 gigabases of sequencing data and approximately 85 million unique TCR sequences. Results and caveats for the whole study, not just this receptor: In an earlier analysis of 587 of the donors, most TCR beta V segments appeared in productive rearrangements about 87% or about 30% of the time, broadly matching IMGT annotations. HLA typing was unavailable for some donors at each locus, so association tests used only the typed subset. A later genetic analysis associated a missense DCLRE1C variant with V-gene and J-gene trimming of TCR beta chains, and an independent cohort replicated the association. Across donors, most TCR sequences were observed very rarely, whereas some public TCRs were present in many individuals. Three of the identified cytomegalovirus-associated TCR beta chains were confirmed in vitro to be specific for cytomegalovirus antigens. For the cohort, immune exposure information was limited to CMV serostatus. Linkage disequilibrium might explain the correlated functional status among segregating V segments, but an unknown experimental factor could not be excluded. Sequencing depth was assumed to be roughly uniform across donors in the presence/absence analyses, though that assumption may not hold. A further reported finding was that TCR beta sequences accurately predicted the HLA-A and HLA-B alleles for most subjects in the first cohort. The 87-base-pair reads could not distinguish some IMGT-functional V segments, including TRBV6-2 and TRBV6-3, so those segments were excluded. The study gave a list of under 200 TCR beta chains associated with cytomegalovirus. The authors suggested that the approach could potentially be extended to other disease states and immunological phenotypes. In a later analysis, TCR association rates were found to vary across HLA loci, with the most associated TCRs seen for DRB1 alleles and the fewest for HLA-C alleles. In both the original and validation cohorts, the classifier was reported to diagnose cytomegalovirus status with high specificity and sensitivity. Specific HLA alleles were associated with 16,951 TCR beta sequences at a false discovery rate of 0.05 in a later analysis. This cohort had only TCR beta chains sequenced, and the lack of alpha or paired-chain data limited which features could be detected. Approximately 16 rarely observed V segments, including chromosome 9 orphons, were excluded from the earlier analysis of 550 to 700 of the donors because counts were too low. When HLA alleles, especially DR and DQ, strongly co-occurred, attributing TCR associations to individual alleles was difficult. A later genetic analysis reported fewer N-insertions in productive TCRs among donors in an Asian-associated ancestry cluster than the approximately 670-donor mean. Most CMV-associated TCR beta chains appeared to be HLA-restricted in a later analysis, and the HLA associations seemed to be driven largely by CMV exposure. The sequencing pipeline was judged likely to have produced a cluster of highly shared sequence variants as a technical artifact. A later analysis found that HLA-associated TCR beta chains were more clonally expanded and had lower generation probabilities than equally common non-associated chains. Several of the top co-occurrence clusters appeared to be linked to parvovirus B19, influenza, CMV and Epstein-Barr virus, according to a later analysis.

The CDR3 spans 11 residues, from the cysteine through the phenylalanine. Of the read, only the CDR3 DNA is kept; its 33 bases are in frame from base 1. The V end loses 1 base and the J end loses 8 bases, and a stretch of 5 bases separates them. The CDR1 and CDR2 encoded by the germline V gene are LGHNA and YNFKEQ. The library was built by means of the immunoSEQ multiplex PCR assay. For the multiplex PCR, a mixture combining 60 forward primers for TCR Vbeta segments and 13 reverse primers for TCR Jbeta segments was used. A multiplex PCR assay on genomic DNA amplified the CDR3 region of rearranged TCR beta genes. Amplified TCR beta libraries were sequenced as 87-base-pair reads on the Illumina HiSeq System. The study's processing was this. A later analysis tallied 75 million to 85 million unique TCR beta chains across the 650 to 750 repertoires, and about 10 million of those chains were shared by two or more donors. To remove PCR and sequencing errors, raw reads were error-corrected and collapsed into unique sequences using a nearest-neighbor algorithm that merged closely related sequences. To assign V, D and J gene segments, CDR3 sequences were aligned to IMGT reference sequences. Each retained sequence needed at least a six-nucleotide match to both a V gene segment and a J gene segment. A rearrangement counted as productive if the CDR3 had no stop codons and remained in frame with V and J, and every other rearrangement counted as non-productive. Following IMGT convention, CDR3 was defined as the stretch from the second conserved V-encoded cysteine up to the conserved J-encoded phenylalanine. In an earlier analysis of around 570 of the donors, sequences lacking an unambiguous match to a single V gene segment were excluded. An earlier analysis of 587 of the donors classified V segments as functional when productive rearrangements were above 56.7% and as segregating when the standard deviation between donors was above 5%. A statistical classification framework was built for diagnosing cytomegalovirus status from the catalog of TCR beta chain sequences. A later analysis assigned V and J genes by comparing TCR nucleotide sequences with IMGT/GENE-DB human TR gene sequences. A later analysis assigned CDR3 sequences and most-parsimonious VDJ recombination scenarios with the TCRdist pipeline. In a later analysis, every TCR beta chain was defined by the combination of its CDR3 amino acid sequence and its V-gene family, and reads without a unique V-gene family were dropped. In a later analysis, 450 to 600 highly shared, low-generation-probability nucleotide sequences were removed to address suspected cross-contamination and a sequencing artifact. For each public chain, a later analysis derived a clonal expansion index from normalized ranks of inferred template counts within each repertoire. Generation probabilities in a later analysis came from a VDJ recombination model fitted to out-of-frame rearrangements, and those results were checked against IGoR. In a later analysis, hypergeometric tests were used to score TCR-TCR, TCR-HLA and TCR-CMV co-occurrence, with a repertoire-size bias correction applied to TCR pairs. In a later analysis, false discovery rates were estimated by permuting HLA or CMV assignments 20 times. In a later analysis, co-occurring TCRs were grouped using DBSCAN, with TCRdist sequence similarity added in when clustering inside HLA-allele-positive subsets. For co-occurrence clustering, repertoires with fewer than 30,000 or more than 120,000 public chains were excluded, along with four to six repertoires with anomalous nucleotide sharing. The source is immuneACCESS, and TCRdb retained only in-frame sequences with V and J called. Part of the clones is not carried over; for the studies checked, unresolved V genes explain less than half of this, and the remainder is unexplained. V, J and clone size are those of that table, while D and trimming were read from the DNA. Present in this sample are fewer than 250,000 clones, about four fifths of which were seen just once. Over 1.5% of the sample rests with the top ten.

The cohort consisted of approximately 690 healthy bone marrow donors. At the time of sampling, all cohort members were nominally healthy, though unrecorded immune exposures were likely present. The donor was CMV seropositive and was included in the group of some 290 seropositive cohort members. A peripheral blood sample was collected from each donor, and TCR beta sequencing was performed on peripheral blood mononuclear cells. Genomic DNA was extracted from the blood cell samples with the Qiagen DNeasy Blood Extraction Kit. Comments on this clone: What this receptor recognizes is not known. Base-call qualities are not available, and no considerably larger clone is one nucleotide away.

The V and J genes are TRBV4-2 and TRBJ1-1; D gene: possibly TRBD1, on 5 matching bases. The receptor comes from a man aged 40-49 years in good health and CMV-seropositive. The sample was PBMCs. The CDR3 protein is CASSQGTEAFF. The base sequence is TGTGCCAGCAGCCAAGGGACAGAAGCTTTCTTT.